These 23 T cell receptor beta chains came from one sample sequenced in a study of cytomegalovirus exposure and HLA in healthy donors. 60 Vbeta and 13 Jbeta primers were used in PCR. The protocol was immunoSEQ multiplex PCR, while the TCRdb copy is restricted to in-frame clones and leaves out a portion. The sample holds 150,000 to 200,000 clones, around 79% seen once. The sample was PBMCs. The receptors originated from a woman in her forties or fifties in good health and CMV-seronegative.

The rearrangement joins TRBV12-5 to TRBJ2-7; 7 nucleotides line up with TRBD1. The CDR3 consists of 16 residues. V gave up 5 bases and J gave up 1 base; unmatched junction bases: 11. Germline V gives CDR1 LGHNT, CDR2 FRNRAP. CDR3 region: CASGIPPGTVSYEQYF. The CDR3 DNA sequence: TGTGCTAGTGGTATTCCACCCGGGACAGTTTCCTACGAGCAGTACTTC.

The chain links TRBV6-4 to TRBJ2-3; 9 bases align to TRBD2. This CDR3 comprises 15 residues. The V segment lost 5 bases and the J segment 1 base; nucleotides outside the gene matches: 4. Per the germline V gene, CDR1 is MRHNA and CDR2 is SNTAGT. Here the CDR3 DNA reads TGTGCCAGCAGTTATTTAGCGGGGGGCACAGATACGCAGTATTTT. This gives the protein CASSYLAGGTDTQYF.

The chain uses TRBV5-1 and TRBJ2-2; D call uncertain. Trimming removed 0 bases at V and 5 bases at J, with 14 bases between. The germline gives CDR1 SGHRS, CDR2 YFSETQ. The CDR3 runs 16 residues. Here the CDR3 reads CASSLGDMRRTGELFF. CDR3 DNA: TGCGCCAGCAGCTTGGGAGACATGAGACGGACCGGGGAGCTGTTTTTT.

The rearrangement links TRBV19 to TRBJ1-6; D gene unclear. Germline V gene sequence: CDR1 LNHDA, CDR2 SQIVND (reference sequence). The CDR3 is 17 residues long. The V end was cut by 3 bases, the J end by 7 bases, with 19 bases between. In nucleotides, the CDR3 is TGTGCCAGTAGTATCAGGATTCGGCAGCTACCAAATTCACCCCTCCACTTT. Encoded protein: CASSIRIRQLPNSPLHF.

The CDR3 is CASSSPGDRGWNTEAFF. CDR3 sequence (DNA): TGTGCCAGCAGTTCCCCTGGGGACAGGGGTTGGAACACTGAAGCTTTCTTT. The chain couples TRBV27 to TRBJ1-1; TRBD1 agrees at 10 bases. V dropped 4 bases and J dropped 1; count of bases not matched to a gene: 9. The CDR3 covers 17 residues. CDR1 is MNHEY, CDR2 SMNVEV, per germline (reference sequence).

The V call is TRBV5-8, the J call TRBJ1-1; D uncertain. CDR1 SGHTS and CDR2 YDEGEE come from the germline V gene. Trimming pared 4 bases from V and 6 bases from J, leaving 7 bases between. The CDR3 loop spans 11 amino acids. The CDR3 bases are TGTGCCAGCAGCCGGGTCGCTGAAGCTTTCTTT. Translation: CASSRVAEAFF.

V usage is TRBV4-3 and J usage is TRBJ2-2; 7 bases fit TRBD2. After removal of 1 base from V and 3 bases from J, the junction contained 11 bases not matched to a gene. The germline V gene encodes CDR1 LGHNA and CDR2 YSLEER. The CDR3 contains 18 residues. The CDR3 loop is CASSQVGLAGSYTGELFF. In DNA form, the CDR3 reads TGCGCCAGCAGCCAAGTTGGGTTAGCGGGTTCGTACACCGGGGAGCTGTTTTTT.

This clone has more than one count but fewer than ten. The chain links TRBV5-6 to TRBJ2-7; a weak D match, TRBD1 (6 bases). This CDR3 comprises 15 residues. Trimming cost V 0 bases and J 0 bases, with 10 bases left between them. Germline V gives CDR1 SGHDT, CDR2 YYEEEE. The CDR3 is CASSLDPGHSYEQYF. The CDR3 nucleotides are TGTGCCAGCAGCTTGGATCCGGGACACTCCTACGAGCAGTACTTC.

V is TRBV6-6 and J is TRBJ2-7, with 9 nucleotides matching TRBD2. CDR1 and CDR2 (germline): MNHNY, SVGAGI (reference sequence). Trimming removed 6 bases from V and 1 base from J; junction bases left unmatched: 4. This CDR3 contains 14 residues. The CDR3, as DNA: TGTGCCAGCAGGGGCGGGGGGGATTCCTACGAGCAGTACTTC. Its protein is CASRGGGDSYEQYF.

The gene calls are TRBV9 and TRBJ2-2; D is perhaps TRBD1 (5 bases). The ends were cut back, 4 bases at V and 6 bases at J, with 19 bases in the middle. The CDR3 sequence is 16 residues long. Germline values: CDR1 SGDLS, CDR2 YYNGEE. The CDR3 protein is CASSRMVGRMAGELFF. As DNA, the CDR3 is TGTGCCAGCAGCCGTATGGTGGGGCGGATGGCCGGGGAGCTGTTTTTT. Full variable domain (remainder filled in from reference TRBV9 and TRBJ2-2): DSGVTQTPKHLITATGQRVTLRCSPRSGDLSVYWYQQSLDQGLQFLIQYYNGEERAKGNILERFSAQQFPDLHSELNLSSLELGDSALYFCASSRMVGRMAGELFFGEGSRLTVL.

The V call is TRBV29-1, the J call TRBJ2-2; 9 bases line up with TRBD2. The J segment lost 4 bases and the V segment lost 6 bases, leaving 12 bases of the junction unmatched. CDR1 is SQVTM and CDR2 is ANQGSEA in the germline V gene. This CDR3 is built from 16 residues. CDR3 sequence (DNA): TGCAGCGTCCTCCCGTTAGCGGGGGTTGTCACCGGGGAGCTGTTTTTT. This codes for CSVLPLAGVVTGELFF.

The chain employs TRBV7-6 and TRBJ2-1, with 8 bases identical to TRBD2. The ends lost 0 bases at V and 6 bases at J; junction bases unmatched: 7. This CDR3 spans 16 amino acids. Germline V gene sequence: CDR1 SGHVS, CDR2 FNYEAQ. The DNA for the CDR3 is TGTGCCAGCAGCTTAGCGACGGGGGGGATATCCAATGAGCAGTTCTTC. Translation gives CASSLATGGISNEQFF.

The chain uses TRBV28 and TRBJ2-7; TRBD2 aligns across 7 bases. The CDR3 length is 13 residues. Germline V gives CDR1 MDHEN, CDR2 SYDVKM. The V segment lost 5 bases and the J segment 2 bases; nucleotides outside the gene matches: 3. The DNA of the CDR3 is TGTGCCAGCAGTCAAGCGGGACCCTACGAGCAGTACTTC. Amino acid sequence: CASSQAGPYEQYF. Based on the CDR3 plus reference TRBV28 and TRBJ2-7, the full variable domain is DVKVTQSSRYLVKRTGEKVFLECVQDMDHENMFWYRQDPGLGLRLIYFSYDVKMKEKGDIPEGYSVSREKKERFSLILESASTNQTSMYLCASSQAGPYEQYFGPGTRLTVT.

The V and J genes are TRBV9 and TRBJ2-7; D may be TRBD2 (5 bases). This CDR3 has 14 residues. V shed 0 bases and J shed 6 bases, with 13 bases lying between them. The germline V gene encodes CDR1 SGDLS and CDR2 YYNGEE. CDR3 coding DNA: TGTGCCAGCAGCGTAGGAGGTAGCGTAGGCGAGCAGTACTTC. Its translation: CASSVGGSVGEQYF.

V usage is TRBV15 and J usage is TRBJ1-5, with 8 positions matching TRBD1. V shed 1 base, J shed 0 bases, and the junction held 5 bases outside the gene matches. The germline V gene has CDR1 LNHNV and CDR2 YYDKDF (reference sequence). The CDR3 runs 17 residues. CDR3 sequence: CATSRVQGAHSNQPQHF. As DNA, the CDR3 is TGTGCCACCAGCAGAGTTCAGGGGGCACATAGCAATCAGCCCCAGCATTTT.

The V gene is TRBV6-5, the J gene TRBJ2-4; 8 bases agree with TRBD1. The trim removed 6 bases at V and 8 bases at J, leaving 9 bases unmatched. The CDR3 sequence is 14 residues long. Germline V gene data show CDR1 as MNHEY and CDR2 as SVGAGI. CDR3 protein: CASRPTGVGDIQYF. For the CDR3, the DNA is TGTGCCAGCAGACCGACAGGGGTCGGAGACATTCAGTACTTC.

CDR3 residues: CASSPFDRTGIYGYTF. The CDR3 DNA is TGTGCCAGCAGCCCATTTGATCGCACAGGGATCTATGGCTACACCTTC. The chain couples TRBV9 to TRBJ1-2; D possibly corresponds to TRBD1 (6 bases). Trimming took off 4 bases at V and 4 bases at J, with 20 bases between the two ends. Germline loops: CDR1 SGDLS, CDR2 YYNGEE. This CDR3 is 16 amino acids long.

This chain uses TRBV6-6 with TRBJ2-5, with 7 bases matching TRBD1. The CDR3 is 12 amino acids. V lost 9 bases and J lost 5; bases outside the gene matches: 6. In germline, CDR1 is MNHNY, CDR2 SVGAGI (reference sequence). CDR3 DNA sequence: TGTGCCAGGATTACAGGGGTGGAGACCCAGTACTTC. It translates to CARITGVETQYF.

V gene TRBV5-4 combines with J gene TRBJ2-1, with 14 bases aligning to TRBD2. This CDR3 has 16 residues. Germline V lookup: CDR1 SGHNT, CDR2 YYREEE (reference sequence). Trimming took 4 bases from V and 5 from J; bases not matched to a gene: 5. CDR3 in amino acids: CASSPGLAGGNNEQFF. The CDR3, as DNA: TGTGCCAGCAGCCCCGGACTAGCGGGAGGTAACAATGAGCAGTTCTTC.

The J gene is TRBJ1-2, the V gene TRBV7-8; D possibly corresponds to TRBD1 (5 bases). Trimming removed 3 bases from V and 8 bases from J, with 22 bases in between. This CDR3 contains 16 residues. The germline V gene has CDR1 SGHVS and CDR2 FQNEAQ. The chain's CDR3 is CASSLGRGPNESGYTF. CDR3 bases: TGTGCCAGCAGCTTGGGGAGGGGCCCTAATGAGAGCGGCTACACCTTC. The entire variable domain, with the rest obtained from reference TRBV7-8 and TRBJ1-2, is as follows: GAGVSQSPRYKVAKRGQDVALRCDPISGHVSLFWYQQALGQGPEFLTYFQNEAQLDKSGLPSDRFFAERPEGSVSTLKIQRTQQEDSAVYLCASSLGRGPNESGYTFGSGTRLTVV.

This sequence joins TRBV19 and TRBJ2-4, with TRBD1 matching 7 bases. Germline CDR1 is LNHDA and CDR2 is SQIVND (reference sequence). This CDR3 is built from 15 residues. V was clipped by 5 bases and J by 0 bases; unmatched bases: 4. The CDR3 DNA reads as TGTGCCAGTAGTCTAGGACAGGTAGCCAAAAACATTCAGTACTTC. Translating it yields CASSLGQVAKNIQYF.

The rearrangement joins TRBV4-3 to TRBJ1-2; D is undetermined. Trimming took off 2 bases at V and 6 bases at J, with 19 bases between the two ends. Germline V CDR1 and CDR2: LGHNA, YSLEER. The CDR3 spans 16 residues. CDR3 amino acids: CASSQLTGRTLDGYTF. The CDR3 region has the DNA TGCGCCAGCAGCCAACTAACGGGGAGGACCTTGGATGGCTACACCTTC.

The chain joins TRBV7-2 to TRBJ2-1; perhaps TRBD2 as D (7 bases). From germline, CDR1 is SGHTA and CDR2 FQGNSA. V lost 5 bases and J 8 bases, leaving 16 bases between the germline ends. There are 14 residues in the CDR3. The CDR3 DNA reads TGTGCCAGCAGCCCCAATCAGGGGAGGGATGAGCAGTTCTTC. Protein product: CASSPNQGRDEQFF.